This T cell receptor beta chain was sequenced during a study of human T cells and chemical hapten exposure. The overall study: In the sensitization step, 2% DPC was placed on about 2 cm by about 2 cm of upper inner arm skin. Each week of the roughly 22-week study, patients had diphenylcyclopropenone applied to the scalp. Largely, small differences in pooled library volume made per-sample TCR yields vary.

The time point: patch test 2, 6 weeks after DPC sensitization. As for treatment: therapeutic diphenylcyclopropenone sensitization with weekly scalp DPC. Alopecia patients, 18 to 70 years old and DPC-suitable, served as donors. TCRdb redid the calling of the RACE reads with MiXCR, one entry per CDR3 protein. The repertoire includes about 78,000 distinct CDR3 sequences, about 8% of them detected once, and around 3% sits in the top ten. This clonotype was counted many times. Trimming left V 2 bases short and J 7 bases short, with 12 bases between. Germline V CDR1 and CDR2: DFQATT, SNEGSKA (reference sequence). The CDR3 is 13 amino acids.

The clonotype comes from a woman in her forties or fifties with alopecia areata. Some clones in this sample may be carry-over from other donors' samples. This chain connects TRBV20-1 to TRBJ1-5; D not resolved. Material: whole blood, obtained in connection with sensitization to the hapten diphenylcyclopropenone (DPC). The CDR3: CSARKGSGQPQHF. CDR3 in DNA: TGCAGTGCTAGAAAGGGATCAGGACAGCCCCAGCATTTT.